This is a list of T cell receptor beta chains from one sample in a study of T cells in Graves' hyperthyroidism and ophthalmopathy. TCRdb fed the multiplex PCR reads into MiXCR, producing one record per CDR3 protein. The sample lists under 350,000 distinct CDR3 sequences, 15% to 20% seen once, with approximately 49% in the top ten. Sequenced input: blood. The receptors come from a woman aged 45-59 years with Graves' hyperthyroidism. The CDR3 runs from the conserved cysteine through the conserved F or W. The order of the fields is CDR3 protein, CDR3 DNA, V gene, clone size, J gene, D gene. A D gene is named only where the DNA matches it firmly. Clone size is stated in some rows and not others, as once, few, many or a class when expanded.

cdr3_aa: CSVGGGAGNIQYF; cdr3_nt: TGCAGCGTCGGAGGGGGGGCTGGGAACATTCAGTACTTC; v_call: TRBV29-1; clone_size: .; j_call: TRBJ2-4; d_call: .
cdr3_aa: CASSSGTGNQETQYF; cdr3_nt: TGTGCCAGCAGCTCAGGGACAGGGAACCAAGAGACCCAGTACTTC; v_call: TRBV7-3; clone_size: few; j_call: TRBJ2-5; d_call: TRBD1
cdr3_aa: CASSDQGRADTQYF; cdr3_nt: TGTGCCAGCAGTGATCAGGGACGGGCAGATACGCAGTATTTT; v_call: TRBV2; clone_size: few; j_call: TRBJ2-3; d_call: .
cdr3_aa: CASSLTSWLTGELFF; cdr3_nt: TGTGCCAGCAGCTTGACTAGTTGGTTGACCGGGGAGCTGTTTTTT; v_call: TRBV5-6; clone_size: few; j_call: TRBJ2-2; d_call: .
cdr3_aa: CASSEVNIQYF; cdr3_nt: TGTGCCAGCAGTGAAGTAAACATTCAGTACTTC; v_call: TRBV2; clone_size: many; j_call: TRBJ2-4; d_call: .
cdr3_aa: CASSDFLLLYNEQFF; cdr3_nt: TGTGCCAGCAGTGACTTTCTCCTCCTTTACAATGAGCAGTTCTTC; v_call: TRBV6-1; clone_size: many; j_call: TRBJ2-1; d_call: .
cdr3_aa: CSAKTASGYSDTQYF; cdr3_nt: TGCAGTGCTAAGACGGCTAGCGGGTATAGTGATACGCAGTATTTT; v_call: TRBV20-1; clone_size: .; j_call: TRBJ2-3; d_call: TRBD2
cdr3_aa: CASSLLAPHSGELFF; cdr3_nt: TGTGCCAGCAGCTTACTCGCTCCCCATTCCGGGGAGCTGTTTTTT; v_call: TRBV7-2; clone_size: .; j_call: TRBJ2-2; d_call: .
cdr3_aa: CASRRLGNTEAFF; cdr3_nt: TGTGCCAGCAGGCGTTTGGGGAACACTGAAGCTTTCTTT; v_call: TRBV6-2/TRBV6-3; clone_size: .; j_call: TRBJ1-1; d_call: .
cdr3_aa: CASSLGAGLAKNIQYF; cdr3_nt: TGTGCCAGCAGTTTGGGGGCAGGACTAGCCAAAAACATTCAGTACTTC; v_call: TRBV28; clone_size: many; j_call: TRBJ2-4; d_call: .
cdr3_aa: CASSEWGSGANVLTF; cdr3_nt: TGTGCCAGCAGTGAATGGGGGAGCGGGGCCAACGTCCTGACTTTC; v_call: TRBV2; clone_size: many; j_call: TRBJ2-6; d_call: .
cdr3_aa: CASSLASGSDGQYF; cdr3_nt: TGTGCCAGCAGTTTGGCTAGCGGGAGTGACGGGCAGTACTTC; v_call: TRBV27; clone_size: few; j_call: TRBJ2-7; d_call: TRBD2
cdr3_aa: CASSLDGYMNTEAFF; cdr3_nt: TGTGCCAGCAGCTTGGACGGATACATGAACACTGAAGCTTTCTTT; v_call: TRBV5-5; clone_size: .; j_call: TRBJ1-1; d_call: .
cdr3_aa: CSASPYSGSNNEQFF; cdr3_nt: TGCAGTGCTAGTCCTTATAGCGGGAGCAACAATGAGCAGTTCTTC; v_call: TRBV20-1; clone_size: many; j_call: TRBJ2-1; d_call: TRBD2
cdr3_aa: CASSRMDRRPSDTQYF; cdr3_nt: TGTGCCAGCAGCCGGATGGACAGGCGGCCTTCAGATACGCAGTATTTT; v_call: TRBV5-6; clone_size: .; j_call: TRBJ2-3; d_call: TRBD1
cdr3_aa: CASSQVSGQAPQPQHF; cdr3_nt: TGCGCCAGCAGCCAAGTTAGTGGACAGGCTCCTCAGCCCCAGCATTTT; v_call: TRBV4-1; clone_size: .; j_call: TRBJ1-5; d_call: TRBD1
cdr3_aa: CAWTKRVFLEQFF; cdr3_nt: TGTGCCTGGACCAAGCGGGTCTTTCTTGAGCAGTTCTTC; v_call: TRBV30; clone_size: many; j_call: TRBJ2-1; d_call: .
cdr3_aa: CASSLSQGAGNSPLHF; cdr3_nt: TGTGCCAGCAGCTTGTCGCAGGGGGCGGGGAATTCACCCCTCCACTTT; v_call: TRBV7-2; clone_size: few; j_call: TRBJ1-6; d_call: TRBD1
cdr3_aa: CASSQEGGGNEQFF; cdr3_nt: TGTGCCAGCAGCCAAGAGGGCGGAGGGAATGAGCAGTTCTTC; v_call: TRBV14; clone_size: .; j_call: TRBJ2-1; d_call: .
cdr3_aa: CASSESSGYEQYF; cdr3_nt: TGCGCCAGCAGTGAGTCCAGCGGGTACGAGCAGTACTTC; v_call: TRBV10-1; clone_size: many; j_call: TRBJ2-7; d_call: .
cdr3_aa: CASSPPKSRNTGELFF; cdr3_nt: TGTGCCAGCTCACCACCGAAGAGCAGGAACACCGGGGAGCTGTTTTTT; v_call: TRBV18; clone_size: .; j_call: TRBJ2-2; d_call: .
cdr3_aa: CASSLRGIYGYTF; cdr3_nt: TGTGCCAGCAGCTTAAGAGGTATATATGGCTACACCTTC; v_call: TRBV7-9; clone_size: .; j_call: TRBJ1-2; d_call: .
cdr3_aa: CASSQDAGAHNEQFF; cdr3_nt: TGTGCCAGCAGCCAAGATGCCGGGGCCCACAATGAGCAGTTCTTC; v_call: TRBV3-1; clone_size: .; j_call: TRBJ2-1; d_call: .
cdr3_aa: CATGRHNQPQHF; cdr3_nt: TGTGCCACCGGGCGGCACAATCAGCCCCAGCATTTT; v_call: TRBV24-1; clone_size: .; j_call: TRBJ1-5; d_call: .
cdr3_aa: CASSTLGGRGNTEAFF; cdr3_nt: TGTGCCAGTAGTACCCTTGGGGGAAGGGGGAACACTGAAGCTTTCTTT; v_call: TRBV19; clone_size: few; j_call: TRBJ1-1; d_call: .
cdr3_aa: CASSLDYLADTQYF; cdr3_nt: TGTGCCAGCAGCTTAGACTATCTAGCAGATACGCAGTATTTT; v_call: TRBV11-2; clone_size: many; j_call: TRBJ2-3; d_call: .
cdr3_aa: CASSYGQGANNYGYTF; cdr3_nt: TGTGCCAGCAGTTACGGACAGGGGGCGAACAACTATGGCTACACCTTC; v_call: TRBV6-5; clone_size: few; j_call: TRBJ1-2; d_call: TRBD1
cdr3_aa: CSAPTPLAGRELFF; cdr3_nt: TGCAGTGCGCCCACTCCATTAGCGGGTAGGGAGCTGTTTTTT; v_call: TRBV20-1; clone_size: few; j_call: TRBJ2-2; d_call: TRBD2
cdr3_aa: CASSLAKRETQYF; cdr3_nt: TGTGCCAGCAGCTTAGCGAAGAGGGAGACCCAGTACTTC; v_call: TRBV7-2; clone_size: few; j_call: TRBJ2-5; d_call: .
cdr3_aa: CASSGQLNTGELFF; cdr3_nt: TGCGCCAGCAGTGGGCAGTTGAACACCGGGGAGCTGTTTTTT; v_call: TRBV10-1; clone_size: .; j_call: TRBJ2-2; d_call: .
cdr3_aa: CASSLNSPEAFF; cdr3_nt: TGTGCCAGCAGCTTAAACAGCCCTGAAGCTTTCTTT; v_call: TRBV13; clone_size: few; j_call: TRBJ1-1; d_call: .
cdr3_aa: CAWSDPQGPIYEQYF; cdr3_nt: TGTGCCTGGAGCGACCCGCAGGGACCTATCTACGAGCAGTACTTC; v_call: TRBV30; clone_size: few; j_call: TRBJ2-7; d_call: .
cdr3_aa: CASGFHTEAFF; cdr3_nt: TGTGCCAGCGGCTTTCATACTGAAGCTTTCTTT; v_call: TRBV2; clone_size: many; j_call: TRBJ1-1; d_call: .
cdr3_aa: CASRRTSGMYEQYF; cdr3_nt: TGTGCCAGCAGACGGACTAGCGGGATGTACGAGCAGTACTTC; v_call: TRBV28; clone_size: .; j_call: TRBJ2-7; d_call: TRBD2
cdr3_aa: CASSLVQVGNEQFF; cdr3_nt: TGTGCCAGCAGCTTGGTACAGGTTGGAAATGAGCAGTTCTTC; v_call: TRBV5-6; clone_size: .; j_call: TRBJ2-1; d_call: .
cdr3_aa: CASIGTSGSYNEQFF; cdr3_nt: TGTGCCAGCATTGGGACTAGCGGATCCTACAATGAGCAGTTCTTC; v_call: TRBV2; clone_size: few; j_call: TRBJ2-1; d_call: TRBD2